The 22 T cell receptor beta chains listed next were all sequenced from one sample in a study of blood T cells in healthy people across ages. A second PCR, run for about 6 to 12 cycles, used a sample-barcoded 5' primer plus a J-beta primer mix. Using its own MiXCR run on the 5' RACE reads, TCRdb lists one record per CDR3 protein. The profile covers around 1.1 million distinct CDR3 sequences, with roughly two fifths appearing a single time and over 10% taken by the ten largest. The sample comprised blood. The receptor source for this set is a man aged 18 to 30 in good health.

The rearrangement uses TRBV21-1 and TRBJ2-5. TRBV21-1 is given as a pseudogene. The CDR3 has 13 amino acids. CDR3 amino acids: CASSKACQETQYF. The CDR3 region has the DNA TGTGCCAGCAGCAAAGCGTGTCAAGAGACCCAGTACTTC.

This clonotype was seen ten or more times. The chain couples TRBV20-1 to TRBJ2-3, with a tentative D call TRBD1 (6 bases). The V and J ends lost 5 bases and 4 bases respectively, with 16 bases between them. The CDR3 has 14 residues. Per germline, CDR1 DFQATT and CDR2 SNEGSKA (reference sequence). CDR3 coding DNA: TGCAGTGCTGAAGCGCCAGGGACACCAGATACGCAGTATTTT. Its protein is CSAEAPGTPDTQYF.

The CDR3: CATSRALGTTDEKLFF. The CDR3 bases are TGTGCCACCAGCAGAGCCCTTGGGACAACCGATGAAAAACTGTTTTTT. The chain combines TRBV15 with TRBJ1-4; D perhaps matches TRBD1 (6 bases). CDR1 and CDR2 (germline): LNHNV, YYDKDF (reference sequence). CDR3 length: 16 residues. The V end lost 1 base, the J end lost 6 bases, and 15 bases lay between the germline ends.

Remarks on this clonotype: One end of the junction fails to match germline, which may point to a read error. The V call is TRBV12-3 or TRBV12-4, the J call TRBJ2-1; D is possibly TRBD2 (6 bases). The CDR3 is 15 residues long. CDR3 bases: TGTGCCAGCCTCCGGCTAGGGACTGGGAACAATGAGCAGTTATTC. Protein: CASLRLGTGNNEQLF.

The rearrangement joins TRBV4-2 to TRBJ2-7, with 9 bases that match TRBD2. There are 14 residues in the CDR3. Per the germline V gene, CDR1 is LGHNA and CDR2 is YNFKEQ. After removal of 4 bases from V and 2 bases from J, the junction contained 3 bases not matched to a gene. CDR3 coding DNA: TGTGCCAGCAGCCCGGAGCGGGGGGCCTACGAGCAGTACTTC. It specifies CASSPERGAYEQYF.

This sequence joins TRBV19 and TRBJ2-3, with D unresolved. CDR1 LNHDA and CDR2 SQIVND come from the germline V gene (reference sequence). The CDR3 is made up of 14 amino acids. V was trimmed by 0 bases and J by 0 bases, leaving 4 bases between them. The CDR3 spells CASSIEGSTDTQYF. In DNA form, the CDR3 reads TGTGCCAGTAGTATAGAAGGCAGCACAGATACGCAGTATTTT.

The genes are TRBV5-1 and TRBJ2-5; TRBD2 matches at 12 bases. This CDR3 region has 15 residues. Germline trimming cut 5 bases from V and 11 bases from J; bases unmatched to any gene: 13. Germline V gene data show CDR1 as SGHRS and CDR2 as YFSETQ. CDR3 residues: CASSLTSGGLNEQYF. The CDR3 nucleotides read TGCGCCAGCAGTTTGACTAGCGGGGGACTTAATGAGCAGTACTTC.

This chain links TRBV4-1 with TRBJ1-1, with TRBD1 identical over 7 bases. Germline loops: CDR1 MGHRA, CDR2 YSYEKL. V lost 2 bases, J lost 3 bases, and 6 bases stayed unmatched. The CDR3 sequence is 15 residues long. The DNA of the CDR3 is TGCGCCAGCAGCCAATTCAGGGGGGAGTACACTGAAGCTTTCTTT. Its translation is CASSQFRGEYTEAFF.

The chain is built from TRBV7-3 and TRBJ2-1; 7 nucleotides agree with TRBD2. This CDR3 has 16 residues. The trim removed 5 bases at V and 4 bases at J, leaving 11 bases unmatched. The germline CDR1 and CDR2 sequences are SGHTA and FQGTGA. CDR3 nucleotide sequence: TGTGCCAGCAGCCTAAAAGCGGGGTACCAATACAATGAGCAGTTCTTC. It is translated as CASSLKAGYQYNEQFF.

The DNA of the CDR3 is TGTGCCACCAGCCCTAGCGGTAGCTCCTACGAGCAGTACTTC. It yields the protein CATSPSGSSYEQYF. The chain couples TRBV15 to TRBJ2-7; TRBD2 aligns across 7 bases. The CDR3 contains 14 residues. The V and J ends lost 5 bases and 0 bases, in that order; junction bases with no gene match: 4. Germline V lookup: CDR1 LNHNV, CDR2 YYDKDF (reference sequence).

The rearrangement joins TRBV14 to TRBJ1-1; TRBD1 might be the D (5 bases). CDR3 length: 14 amino acids. Trimming took off 1 base at V and 4 bases at J, with 10 bases between the two ends. The germline V gene has CDR1 SGHDN and CDR2 FVKESK. As DNA, the CDR3 is TGTGCCAGCAGCCAAGCAGCGAGGGGCACTGAAGCTTTCTTT. This codes for CASSQAARGTEAFF.

There are a few counts of this clonotype. The gene calls are TRBV12-3 or TRBV12-4 and TRBJ2-6, with a possible D match to TRBD2 (5 bases). The CDR3 has 14 amino acids. V was clipped by 5 bases and J by 4 bases, with 9 bases between them. CDR3 in amino acids: CASSASRGANVLTF. CDR3 nucleotides: TGTGCCAGCAGTGCTAGCAGGGGGGCCAACGTCCTGACTTTC.

With regard to this clonotype: Relative to the germline gene, one junction end is altered; a read error may explain this. The chain employs TRBV12-3 or TRBV12-4 and TRBJ2-3; no clear D. This CDR3 contains 12 residues. The CDR3 DNA reads TGTGCCAGCAGCGAACGCACAGATACGGAGTATTTT. As protein: CASSERTDTEYF.

This clonotype was seen more than once but under ten times. CDR3: CASSPGQGLEGANVLTF. As DNA, the CDR3 is TGTGCCAGCAGCCCGGGACAGGGACTCGAAGGGGCCAACGTCCTGACTTTC. The chain employs TRBV4-2 and TRBJ2-6, with 9 bases aligning to TRBD1. The V gene's germline CDR1 is LGHNA and CDR2 YNFKEQ. The CDR3 loop spans 17 amino acids. The J segment lost 4 bases and the V segment lost 4 bases, leaving 8 bases of the junction unmatched.

The chain links TRBV6-6 to TRBJ1-2, with D possibly being TRBD1 (5 bases). The V gene's germline CDR1 is MNHNY and CDR2 SVGAGI (reference sequence). Trimming shortened V by 5 bases and J by 7 bases, and 14 bases separated the two germline ends. This CDR3 is 13 amino acids long. Here the CDR3 DNA reads TGTGCCAGCAGTCAACTACAGGCGGGTGGCTACACCTTC. Translating it yields CASSQLQAGGYTF.

Of note for this clonotype: Since a much larger clone is just one base distant, this may be a read error. The chain links TRBV5-5 to TRBJ2-1; D may be TRBD1 (6 bases). Germline V gene data show CDR1 as SGHKS and CDR2 as YYEKEE (reference sequence). V lost 10 bases and J 6 bases, leaving 23 bases between the germline ends. CDR3 size: 15 residues. CDR3 sequence (DNA): TGTGCCGGCGGTTACAGGGTTTCGACCACCAATGAGCAGTTCTTC. This codes for CAGGYRVSTTNEQFF.

The chain couples TRBV6-2 or TRBV6-3 to TRBJ2-7; TRBD1 might be the D (6 bases). Trimming shortened V by 6 bases and J by 3 bases, and 9 bases separated the two germline ends. The CDR3 totals 12 residues. Germline V gene data show CDR1 as MNHEY and CDR2 as SVGEGT. CDR3 DNA sequence: TGTGCCAGCAGGACAGGCGTCTACGAGCAGTACTTC. This sequence encodes CASRTGVYEQYF.

J is TRBJ1-2 and V is TRBV4-3; TRBD1 matches at 7 bases. The length of the CDR3 is 14 residues. From germline, CDR1 is LGHNA and CDR2 YSLEER. J was trimmed by 5 bases and V by 4 bases; bases with no gene match: 7. The CDR3, as DNA: TGCGCCAGCAGCCCGTCCGGGACAGTGTATGGCTACACCTTC. As protein: CASSPSGTVYGYTF.

This clonotype was recorded at least ten times. The V call is TRBV7-9, the J call TRBJ2-7; tentatively, D is TRBD1 or TRBD2 (5 bases each). CDR1 and CDR2 (germline): SEHNR, FQNEAQ (reference sequence). The CDR3 is 13 residues long. Trimming removed 4 bases at V and 3 bases at J, with 10 bases between. This chain's CDR3 is CASSSGLNYEQYF. The CDR3 DNA reads TGTGCCAGCAGCTCGGGGCTAAACTACGAGCAGTACTTC.

The chain has TRBV6-4 and TRBJ2-7; TRBD1 agrees at 8 bases. CDR1 and CDR2 from the germline V gene are MRHNA and SNTAGT. CDR3 length equals 14 residues. V lost 3 bases, J lost 0 bases, and 1 base stayed unmatched. The CDR3 reads CASSETGASYEQYF. For the CDR3, the DNA is TGTGCCAGCAGTGAGACAGGGGCCTCCTACGAGCAGTACTTC.

This rearrangement joins TRBV20-1 to TRBJ1-4; tentative D call: TRBD1 (5 bases). Germline CDR1 and CDR2: DFQATT and SNEGSKA (reference sequence). V lost 0 bases and J 7 bases, leaving 9 bases between the germline ends. The CDR3 loop spans 13 amino acids. CDR3 region: CSARDPGGEKLFF. The CDR3 DNA reads TGCAGTGCTAGAGATCCGGGGGGTGAAAAACTGTTTTTT.

This clonotype came up a few times. The V call is TRBV28, the J call TRBJ2-5, with a tentative D call TRBD1 (6 bases). The CDR3 contains 15 residues. CDR1 and CDR2 (germline): MDHEN, SYDVKM. Trimming removed 3 bases from V and 5 bases from J, with 16 bases in between. The CDR3 spells CASSLAAGQGETQYF. The CDR3 DNA sequence: TGTGCCAGCAGTTTGGCAGCAGGGCAGGGGGAGACCCAGTACTTC.